This T cell receptor beta chain was observed in a study of blood T cell repertoires in COVID-19 (dated by TCRdb to about 2020). With respect to the entire study: Samples from collaborators originated in the United States, Italy and Spain and spanned both the acute and convalescent phases of COVID-19. The prospective study material was composed of cDNA or gDNA derived from T cells, B-cell-depleted T cells, or PBMCs. Subjects who had been exposed to COVID-19, were actively infected with it, or had recovered from it provided the deeply sampled blood TCRbeta repertoires that made up the dataset. The repertoires were released in a freely available public database meant as a resource for research on the immune response to SARS-CoV-2. Samples were obtained from the ongoing ImmuneRACE study (first 160 participants) and from 1,000 to 1,500 subjects provided by 6 global collaborators. Nearly every sample came with metadata listing a de-identified subject ID, COVID-19 status, age in years and sex. Where available, HLA class I and class II types were obtained from metadata supplied by the sample provider rather than from assay-based typing. General conclusions and limits of the study: Clinical and demographic metadata were provided uncurated, with the amount varying by source and participant.

The CDR3 covers 16 residues, taking in both the cysteine and the phenylalanine. CDR3 DNA is the only sequence kept; it has 48 bases, read in frame from the first base. The germline V gene (reference sequence) provides CDR1 SGHKS and CDR2 YYEKEE. From V the trimming removes 4 bases and from J it removes 4 bases, while the gene matches leave 13 bases of the junction unaccounted for. Concerning this clone itself: The antigen it binds to is not known. Base-call qualities are not available, and no considerably larger clone is one nucleotide away.

The immunoSEQ Assay, a bias-controlled multiplex PCR, was used to amplify TCRbeta CDR3 regions from genomic DNA. The authors' pipeline ran thus. Within the assay, amplification of reference gene primers was used to estimate how many nucleated cells each sample contained. To quantify the absolute abundance of each unique TCRbeta CDR3 rearrangement, sequence reads were collapsed and filtered. For each sample, productive Simpson clonality was calculated as the square root of Simpson's diversity index over productive rearrangements. This is the immuneACCESS table as TCRdb keeps it, with only in-frame sequences that have V and J called. A part of the clones is gone; compared with another copy, unresolved V genes explain less than half, and the rest is unexplained. V and J calls and clone size are as listed in that table; D and trimming were resolved from the DNA. This sample lists approximately 200,000 clones; around 85% were detected once. The ten top clones hold roughly 4.9% of the sample.

Each collaborating institution followed its own protocols to collect whole blood in K2EDTA tubes. For TCRbeta analysis, collaborators shipped samples as frozen whole blood, isolated PBMCs, or DNA extracted from either of those sample types. The sequence links TRBV5-5 to TRBJ1-2; 7 bases in between match TRBD1. This receptor was obtained from a human donor in a cohort sampled during active COVID-19. Sequencing was carried out using peripheral blood. The DNA is as follows: TGTGCCAGCAGCCCGCTCGGGACAGAGCAAGCCTATGGCTACACCTTC. Its coded protein is CASSPLGTEQAYGYTF.